What follows are 16 T cell receptor beta chains derived from one specimen sequenced in a study of blood T cell repertoires in COVID-19. Produced via immunoSEQ multiplex PCR; TCRdb's table is partial and in-frame only. The sample has roughly 140,000 clones, under 90% seen once. Material: peripheral blood. The receptor set was obtained from a woman over 75 in a cohort sampled during active or convalescent COVID-19.

The chain employs TRBV19 and TRBJ1-1, with 8 positions matching TRBD1. The CDR3 spans 15 residues. The trim removed 5 bases at V and 5 bases at J, leaving 10 bases unmatched. CDR1 and CDR2 from the germline V gene are LNHDA and SQIVND (reference sequence). The CDR3 loop reads CASSPYRQGRTEAFF. CDR3 sequence (DNA): TGTGCCAGTAGTCCTTACCGACAGGGGAGGACTGAAGCTTTCTTT. Looking up the rest from reference TRBV19 and TRBJ1-1 gives the full variable domain: DGGITQSPKYLFRKEGQNVTLSCEQNLNHDAMYWYRQDPGQGLRLIYYSQIVNDFQKGDIAEGYSVSREKKESFPLTVTSAQKNPTAFYLCASSPYRQGRTEAFFGQGTRLTVV.

The chain carries TRBV7-9 and TRBJ1-4; TRBD1 agrees at 10 bases. The CDR3 extends over 14 amino acids. Germline V gene data show CDR1 as SEHNR and CDR2 as FQNEAQ (reference sequence). Trimming cost V 3 bases and J 6 bases; bases outside gene matches: 1. CDR3 bases: TGTGCCAGCAGCTTTGGACAGGGGGATGAAAAACTGTTTTTT. This translates into CASSFGQGDEKLFF.

The chain employs TRBV5-1 and TRBJ1-2, with D perhaps TRBD1 (5 bases). This CDR3 is 13 amino acids long. V lost 4 bases and J 4 bases, leaving 11 bases between the germline ends. The germline V gene has CDR1 SGHRS and CDR2 YFSETQ. The CDR3 DNA follows: TGCGCCAGCAGCCCAGGGTTTGGCTATGGCTACACCTTC. Translating gives CASSPGFGYGYTF.

The chain joins TRBV5-1 to TRBJ2-7, with D perhaps matching TRBD2 (5 bases). This CDR3 region has 14 residues. The germline gives CDR1 SGHRS, CDR2 YFSETQ. Trimming cost V 4 bases and J 7 bases, with 18 bases left between them. CDR3 region: CASSQDVGVREQYV. The CDR3, as DNA: TGCGCCAGCAGCCAAGACGTGGGAGTCCGGGAGCAGTACGTC.

On this clone itself: Other DNA sequences in this sample translate to the same CDR3. The CDR3 spells CASSLGQTNYGYTF. In DNA form, the CDR3 reads TGTGCCAGCAGCCTGGGACAGACTAACTATGGCTACACCTTC. This sequence joins TRBV7-2 and TRBJ1-2; 7 bases fit TRBD1. The germline V gene has CDR1 SGHTA and CDR2 FQGNSA. The junction had 3 bases not matched to a gene; V was cut back by 5 bases and J by 0 bases. The CDR3 sequence is 14 residues long.

V and J are TRBV10-3 and TRBJ2-1; 11 nucleotides align to TRBD1. V was clipped by 10 bases and J by 8 bases; unmatched bases: 7. The CDR3 has 13 amino acids. Germline loops: CDR1 ENHRY, CDR2 SYGVKD. This CDR3 reads CATTPGQGDEQFF. The CDR3 DNA sequence: TGTGCCACTACGCCGGGACAGGGGGATGAGCAGTTCTTC.

This chain uses TRBV19 with TRBJ2-6; a weak D match, TRBD1 (5 bases). The germline CDR1 and CDR2 sequences are LNHDA and SQIVND (reference sequence). The CDR3 has 17 amino acids. Trimming left V 5 bases short and J 4 bases short, with 18 bases between. CDR3 bases: TGTGCCAGTAGTCTCCAGAGAAGGACATCGGGGGCCAACGTCCTGACTTTC. Protein sequence: CASSLQRRTSGANVLTF.

The rearrangement uses TRBV28 and TRBJ2-2; 8 bases match TRBD2. Germline CDR1 MDHEN, CDR2 SYDVKM. The CDR3 is made up of 13 amino acids. With 8 bases clipped from V and 6 bases from J, the junction kept 5 bases outside the gene matches. The CDR3 region has the DNA TGTGCCAGCGGGACTAGTTACCCCGGGGAGCTGTTTTTT. Translated, it gives CASGTSYPGELFF.

The genes are TRBV10-3 and TRBJ2-4; a weak D match, TRBD2 (7 bases). The CDR3 spans 16 residues. Trimming shortened V by 3 bases and J by 6 bases, and 18 bases separated the two germline ends. Per the germline V gene, CDR1 is ENHRY and CDR2 is SYGVKD. In nucleotides, the CDR3 is TGTGCCATCAGTGAAGGCCGGGGGGCGGGGACAAACATTCAGTACTTC. Protein product: CAISEGRGAGTNIQYF.

This clone turned up a few times. The chain joins TRBV5-1 to TRBJ2-6; 7 bases are a match to TRBD1. CDR3 size: 16 residues. The germline gives CDR1 SGHRS, CDR2 YFSETQ. V lost 0 bases and J lost 0; bases outside the gene matches: 0. CDR3 amino acids: CASSLGDSSGANVLTF. DNA of the CDR3: TGCGCCAGCAGCTTGGGGGACAGCTCTGGGGCCAACGTCCTGACTTTC.

This chain links TRBV7-6 with TRBJ2-1; D remains ambiguous. Looked up from germline, CDR1 is SGHVS and CDR2 is FNYEAQ. This CDR3 has 17 residues. Trimming pared 5 bases from V and 4 bases from J, leaving 21 bases between. The CDR3 DNA is TGTGCCAGCAGCCAAAGCTCTCCAGCGAGAGCATACAATGAGCAGTTCTTC. It encodes CASSQSSPARAYNEQFF.

This chain joins TRBV5-1 and TRBJ2-4; D might be TRBD2 (5 bases). This CDR3 contains 14 residues. The V and J ends lost 5 bases and 0 bases respectively, with 9 bases between them. Germline V CDR1 and CDR2: SGHRS, YFSETQ. The CDR3, as DNA: TGCGCCAGCAGATCCGGACTAGCCAAAAACATTCAGTACTTC. This encodes CASRSGLAKNIQYF.

The genes are TRBV9 and TRBJ1-6; 7 nucleotides match TRBD1. The V and J ends lost 0 bases and 10 bases, in that order; junction bases with no gene match: 1. Germline CDR1 is SGDLS and CDR2 is YYNGEE. The CDR3 has 13 amino acids. CDR3 DNA sequence: TGTGCCAGCAGCGTAGGAGGGGGCTCACCCCTCCACTTT. Its protein product is CASSVGGGSPLHF.

The CDR3 DNA sequence: TGCGCCAGCAGCCAAGGGGCTCGGTTTAGGGGGCATAACTATGGCTACACCTTC. It specifies CASSQGARFRGHNYGYTF. This chain links TRBV4-1 with TRBJ1-2; TRBD1 matches 7 bases. This CDR3 has 18 amino acids. The trim removed 1 base at V and 1 base at J, leaving 12 bases unmatched. The germline gives CDR1 MGHRA, CDR2 YSYEKL.

This CDR3 is CASKNQGARGETQYF. CDR3 DNA: TGTGCCAGCAAAAATCAGGGGGCGCGAGGAGAGACCCAGTACTTC. The chain uses TRBV6-5 and TRBJ2-5; 8 bases match TRBD1. Germline V gene data show CDR1 as MNHEY and CDR2 as SVGAGI. This CDR3 contains 15 residues. The junction had 11 bases not matched to a gene; V was cut back by 7 bases and J by 4 bases.

The CDR3 DNA reads TGTGCCAGCACAGGGGGGGAGGCCTACGAGCAGTACGTC. It is translated as CASTGGEAYEQYV. The chain employs TRBV18 and TRBJ2-7; maybe TRBD1 (8 bases). Germline V gene sequence: CDR1 KGHSH, CDR2 LQKENI. Trimming took off 8 bases at V and 2 bases at J, with 13 bases between the two ends. The CDR3 covers 13 residues.